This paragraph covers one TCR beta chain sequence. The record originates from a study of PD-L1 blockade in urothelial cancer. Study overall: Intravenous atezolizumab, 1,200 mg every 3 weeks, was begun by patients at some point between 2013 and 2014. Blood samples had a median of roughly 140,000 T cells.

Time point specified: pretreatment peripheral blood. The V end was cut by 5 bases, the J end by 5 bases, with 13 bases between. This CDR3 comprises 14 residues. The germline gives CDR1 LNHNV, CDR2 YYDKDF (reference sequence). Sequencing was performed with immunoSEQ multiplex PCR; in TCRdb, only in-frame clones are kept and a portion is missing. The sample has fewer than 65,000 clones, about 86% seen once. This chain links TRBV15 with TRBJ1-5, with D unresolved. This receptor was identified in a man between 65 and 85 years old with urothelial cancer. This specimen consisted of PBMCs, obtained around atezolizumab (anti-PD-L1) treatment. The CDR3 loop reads CATSSLGDYQPQHF. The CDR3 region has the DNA TGTGCCACCAGCTCCCTCGGAGATTATCAGCCCCAGCATTTT.